Each of the 22 T cell receptor beta chains below was sequenced from the same sample in a study of T cell responses to AZD1222 COVID-19 vaccine. This table comes from immunoSEQ multiplex PCR, and its TCRdb copy is limited to in-frame clones, with some not included. The table shows around 67,000 clones, with around four fifths occurring only once. Sequencing was performed on peripheral blood, taken 28 days after the second AZD1222 dose. These receptors were taken from an adult who received the AZD1222 COVID-19 vaccine.

The chain joins TRBV6-5 to TRBJ2-3; D is possibly TRBD1 (6 bases). The V end lost 11 bases, the J end lost 0 bases, and 18 bases lay between the germline ends. CDR1 and CDR2 (germline): MNHEY, SVGAGI. The CDR3 covers 15 residues. The CDR3 sequence: CACATDRTSTDTQYF. Here the CDR3 DNA reads TGTGCCTGCGCTACTGACAGGACTAGCACAGATACGCAGTATTTT.

This clone has a handful of counts. CDR3 amino acids: CASSARDGGGTDTQYF. The CDR3 DNA reads as TGTGCCAGCAGCGCCCGGGACGGGGGGGGCACAGATACGCAGTATTTT. The chain joins TRBV7-9 to TRBJ2-3, with 8 bases lining up with TRBD2. Germline V CDR1 and CDR2: SEHNR, FQNEAQ (reference sequence). This CDR3 spans 16 amino acids. Germline trimming cut 5 bases from V and 1 base from J; bases unmatched to any gene: 8. Variable domain in full (rest from reference TRBV7-9 and TRBJ2-3): DTGVSQNPRHKITKRGQNVTFRCDPISEHNRLYWYRQTLGQGPEFLTYFQNEAQLEKSRLLSDRFSAERPKGSFSTLEIQRTEQGDSAMYLCASSARDGGGTDTQYFGPGTRLTVL.

The chain combines TRBV3-1 (or the pseudogene TRBV3-2) with TRBJ2-1; 9 positions match TRBD2. Trimming removed 0 bases from V and 7 bases from J; junction bases left unmatched: 4. Germline CDR1 is LGHDT and CDR2 is YNNKEL (reference sequence). The CDR3 totals 15 residues. In nucleotides, the CDR3 is TGTGCCAGCAGCCAAGAGTACAGCGGGGGGAATGAGCAGTTCTTC. Amino acids: CASSQEYSGGNEQFF.

V gene TRBV2 combines with J gene TRBJ1-2; tentative D call: TRBD1 (6 bases). The CDR3 sequence is 16 residues long. V lost 4 bases and J 11 bases, leaving 26 bases between the germline ends. The germline V gene has CDR1 SNHLY and CDR2 FYNNEI. CDR3 sequence: CASSGGKQGQSWWYTF. In nucleotides, the CDR3 is TGTGCCAGCAGTGGAGGGAAACAGGGACAAAGTTGGTGGTACACCTTC. Based on the CDR3 plus reference TRBV2 and TRBJ1-2, the full variable domain is EPEVTQTPSHQVTQMGQEVILRCVPISNHLYFYWYRQILGQKVEFLVSFYNNEISEKSEIFDDQFSVERPDGSNFTLKIRSTKLEDSAMYFCASSGGKQGQSWWYTFGSGTRLTVV.

This rearrangement joins TRBV19 to TRBJ2-5, with 9 positions matching TRBD1. The length of the CDR3 is 15 residues. Germline trimming cut 5 bases from V and 5 bases from J; bases unmatched to any gene: 9. Germline V gene lookup returns CDR1 LNHDA and CDR2 SQIVND (reference sequence). The CDR3 DNA sequence: TGTGCCAGTAGTCCACGGGACAGGGCAGGGGAGACCCAGTACTTC. The encoded protein is CASSPRDRAGETQYF.

The chain carries TRBV6-2 or TRBV6-3 and TRBJ2-3; D may be TRBD1 (6 bases). The ends were cut back, 6 bases at V and 6 bases at J, with 13 bases in the middle. CDR1 is MNHEY, CDR2 SVGEGT, per germline. This CDR3 region has 13 residues. CDR3 sequence (DNA): TGTGCCAGCAGCACAGGGCCAGGGGATACGCAGTATTTT. It translates to CASSTGPGDTQYF.

V and J are TRBV7-2 and TRBJ1-1; 7 nucleotides agree with TRBD1. Germline assignment: CDR1 SGHTA and CDR2 FQGNSA. This CDR3 contains 12 residues. V shed 5 bases and J 5 bases; nucleotides not matched to a gene: 2. The CDR3 spells CASSPQGTEAFF. The DNA for the CDR3 is TGTGCCAGCAGCCCACAGGGGACTGAAGCTTTCTTT. The entire variable domain, with the rest obtained from reference TRBV7-2 and TRBJ1-1, is as follows: GAGVSQSPSNKVTEKGKDVELRCDPISGHTALYWYRQSLGQGLEFLIYFQGNSAPDKSGLPSDRFSAERTGGSVSTLTIQRTQQEDSAVYLCASSPQGTEAFFGQGTRLTVV.

V is TRBV7-2 and J is TRBJ1-2; the D is unclear. This CDR3 has 14 residues. Per the germline V gene, CDR1 is SGHTA and CDR2 is FQGNSA. V lost 1 base and J lost 6, with 12 bases in between. The CDR3 DNA sequence: TGTGCCAGCAGCTTAGTATCCTGGGAGAATGGCTACACCTTC. Translated: CASSLVSWENGYTF.

V usage is TRBV19 and J usage is TRBJ2-1; no definite D call. Deletions cut 4 bases from V and 12 bases from J, with 16 bases between. This CDR3 region has 13 residues. CDR1 is LNHDA and CDR2 is SQIVND in the germline V gene (reference sequence). The CDR3 reads CASSRVGRSGQFF. For the CDR3, the DNA is TGTGCCAGTAGTAGAGTGGGTCGTTCGGGGCAGTTCTTC.

The rearrangement uses TRBV25-1 and TRBJ2-1; weak D call: TRBD2 (7 bases). CDR3 length: 14 residues. From germline, CDR1 is MGHDK and CDR2 SYGVNS. V was clipped by 6 bases and J by 8 bases, with 17 bases between them. The CDR3 loop is CASRRGGLSDEQFF. The CDR3 DNA reads as TGTGCCAGCAGGAGGGGGGGACTGTCGGATGAGCAGTTCTTC.

The rearrangement uses TRBV9 and TRBJ1-4; D call uncertain. The CDR3 has 17 amino acids. The germline V gene encodes CDR1 SGDLS and CDR2 YYNGEE. Trimming left V 3 bases short and J 0 bases short, with 15 bases between. CDR3 loop: CASSGPWTDPTNEKLFF. In DNA, the CDR3 is TGTGCCAGCAGCGGGCCCTGGACGGACCCAACTAATGAAAAACTGTTTTTT.

As regards this clone: The junction departs from the called germline gene at one end, perhaps through a read error. The chain recombines TRBV7-8 with TRBJ2-1; D unresolved. This CDR3 is built from 8 residues. In germline, CDR1 is SGHVS, CDR2 FQNEAQ. DNA for the CDR3: TGTGCCAGCCTCCCTCCACTCTTC. Translation gives CASLPPLF.

Note on this clone: Other nucleotide sequences in the sample specify the same CDR3. The chain couples TRBV16 to TRBJ2-1; D might be TRBD2 (7 bases). The CDR3 sequence is 16 residues long. The ends were cut back, 11 bases at V and 2 bases at J, with 22 bases in the middle. CDR1 and CDR2 (germline): KGHSY, FQNENV. CDR3 sequence reads: CAPRPPPGGPYNEQFF. Here the CDR3 DNA reads TGTGCCCCCCGCCCCCCGCCGGGGGGCCCCTACAATGAGCAGTTCTTC.

The genes are TRBV2 and TRBJ1-1; D gene uncertain. Germline loops: CDR1 SNHLY, CDR2 FYNNEI. The CDR3 has 13 amino acids. V shed 11 bases and J shed 1 base, with 14 bases lying between them. The CDR3 loop reads CASRWGENTEAFF. The CDR3 DNA follows: TGTGCCTCTCGGTGGGGTGAGAACACTGAAGCTTTCTTT. Variable domain in full (rest from reference TRBV2 and TRBJ1-1): EPEVTQTPSHQVTQMGQEVILRCVPISNHLYFYWYRQILGQKVEFLVSFYNNEISEKSEIFDDQFSVERPDGSNFTLKIRSTKLEDSAMYFCASRWGENTEAFFGQGTRLTVV.

The chain combines TRBV6-5 with TRBJ1-1; tentatively, D is TRBD1 (5 bases). This CDR3 has 13 residues. The germline V gene has CDR1 MNHEY and CDR2 SVGAGI. V was pared by 2 bases and J by 3 bases, with 7 bases between. The CDR3 DNA sequence: TGTGCCAGCAGTTACCTAGGGGACACTGAAGCTTTCTTT. Amino acid sequence: CASSYLGDTEAFF.

This clone came up a few times. The V gene is TRBV10-2, the J gene TRBJ1-6, with TRBD1 as a possible D gene (5 bases). The germline CDR1 and CDR2 sequences are WSHSY and SAAADI. Trimming stripped 2 bases from V and 0 bases from J, with 8 bases between. CDR3 length: 16 residues. CDR3 sequence reads: CASSEDSSSYNSPLHF. The CDR3 bases are TGCGCCAGCAGTGAGGACAGCAGCTCCTATAATTCACCCCTCCACTTT.

This chain uses TRBV6-1 with TRBJ1-2; 8 bases line up with TRBD1. This CDR3 is 13 amino acids long. Germline V lookup: CDR1 MNHNS, CDR2 SASEGT. The ends lost 3 bases at V and 6 bases at J; junction bases unmatched: 3. In nucleotides, the CDR3 is TGTGCCAGCAGTGAGAGGGACAGGAATGGCTACACCTTC. Protein sequence: CASSERDRNGYTF.

The J gene is TRBJ1-1, the V gene TRBV19; no definite D call. V lost 3 bases, J lost 3 bases, and 14 bases lay in between. The CDR3 has 15 residues. Germline V gives CDR1 LNHDA, CDR2 SQIVND (reference sequence). CDR3 amino acids: CASSIFGPRDTEAFF. The CDR3 DNA follows: TGTGCCAGTAGTATTTTTGGCCCAAGGGACACTGAAGCTTTCTTT.

The CDR3 here is CASSPRRGTEAFF. DNA for the CDR3: TGTGCCAGCAGCCCGAGGAGGGGCACTGAAGCTTTCTTT. This chain connects TRBV5-6 to TRBJ1-1; D might be TRBD1 (5 bases). V shed 4 bases and J shed 4 bases, with 11 bases lying between them. CDR3 length: 13 amino acids. Germline CDR1 and CDR2: SGHDT and YYEEEE.

This clone was picked up one time. The chain uses TRBV5-6 and TRBJ2-1; TRBD1 is a possible D gene (5 bases). The CDR3 consists of 12 residues. Trimming left V 2 bases short and J 5 bases short, with 5 bases between. Germline assignment: CDR1 SGHDT and CDR2 YYEEEE. This chain's CDR3 is CASSLQDNEQFF. In DNA, the CDR3 is TGTGCCAGCAGCTTACAGGACAATGAGCAGTTCTTC.

The chain has TRBV13 and TRBJ2-7, with 7 bases aligning to TRBD1. The CDR3 contains 13 residues. CDR1 and CDR2 (germline): PRHDT, FYEKMQ (reference sequence). Trimming removed 5 bases from V and 3 bases from J; junction bases left unmatched: 4. The CDR3 nucleotides read TGTGCCAGCAGCCACGGGGACAGCTACGAGCAGTACTTC. This sequence encodes CASSHGDSYEQYF.

The V call is TRBV7-9, the J call TRBJ1-5; D remains ambiguous. This CDR3 has 13 amino acids. The V gene lost 5 bases and the J gene lost 2 bases, with 7 bases spanning the gap. Germline loops: CDR1 SEHNR, CDR2 FQNEAQ (reference sequence). The CDR3 DNA reads as TGTGCCAGCAGCCCTGATGGCAATCAGCCCCAGCATTTT. This encodes CASSPDGNQPQHF.